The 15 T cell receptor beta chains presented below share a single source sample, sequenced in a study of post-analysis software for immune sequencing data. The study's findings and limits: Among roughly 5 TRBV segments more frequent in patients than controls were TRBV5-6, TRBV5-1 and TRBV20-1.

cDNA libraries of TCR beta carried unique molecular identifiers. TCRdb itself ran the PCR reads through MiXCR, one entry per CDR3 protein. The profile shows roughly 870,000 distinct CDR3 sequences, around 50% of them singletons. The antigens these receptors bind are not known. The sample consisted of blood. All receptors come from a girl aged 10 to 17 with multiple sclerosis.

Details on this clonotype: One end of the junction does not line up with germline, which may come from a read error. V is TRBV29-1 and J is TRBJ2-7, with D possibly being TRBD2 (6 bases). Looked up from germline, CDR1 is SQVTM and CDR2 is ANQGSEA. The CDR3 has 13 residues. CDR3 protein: CSVKPGVSNEQYF. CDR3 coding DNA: TGCAGCGTTAAACCGGGGGTCTCCAACGAGCAGTACTTC.

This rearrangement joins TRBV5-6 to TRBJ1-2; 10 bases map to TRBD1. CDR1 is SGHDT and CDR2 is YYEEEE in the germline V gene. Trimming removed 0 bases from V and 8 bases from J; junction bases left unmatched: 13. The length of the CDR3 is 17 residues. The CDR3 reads CASSLEGTGAVQGGYTF. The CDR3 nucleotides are TGTGCCAGCAGCTTGGAGGGGACAGGGGCCGTACAGGGCGGCTACACCTTC.

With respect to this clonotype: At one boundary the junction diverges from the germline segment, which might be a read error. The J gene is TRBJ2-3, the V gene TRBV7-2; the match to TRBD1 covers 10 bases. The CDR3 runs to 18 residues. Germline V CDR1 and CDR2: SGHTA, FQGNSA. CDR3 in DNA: TGTGCCAGCAGCTTTCCCGGGACAGGGGTTTCTCGCACAGATACGCGGTATTTT. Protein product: CASSFPGTGVSRTDTRYF.

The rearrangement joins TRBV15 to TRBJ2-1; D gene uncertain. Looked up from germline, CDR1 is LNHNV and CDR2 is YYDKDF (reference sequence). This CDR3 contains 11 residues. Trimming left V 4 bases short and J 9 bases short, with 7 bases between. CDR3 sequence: CATSTTSEQFF. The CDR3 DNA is TGTGCCACCAGCACCACAAGTGAGCAGTTCTTC.

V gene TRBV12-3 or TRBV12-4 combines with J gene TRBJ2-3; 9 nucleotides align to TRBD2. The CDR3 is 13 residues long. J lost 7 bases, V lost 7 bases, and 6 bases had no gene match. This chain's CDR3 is CASTWGLANTQYF. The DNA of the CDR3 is TGTGCCAGCACTTGGGGACTAGCAAATACGCAGTATTTT.

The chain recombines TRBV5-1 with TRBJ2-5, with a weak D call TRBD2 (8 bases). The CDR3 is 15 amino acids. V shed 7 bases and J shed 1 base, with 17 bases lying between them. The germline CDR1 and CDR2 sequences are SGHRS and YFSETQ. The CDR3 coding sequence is TGCGCCAGCGGAGGGACAGCGGGGGTCCAAGAGACCCAGTACTTC. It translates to CASGGTAGVQETQYF.

The CDR3 loop reads CASDPGWGGFSPLHF. Here the CDR3 DNA reads TGTGCCAGCGATCCAGGTTGGGGCGGGTTTTCACCCCTCCACTTT. The chain links TRBV6-6 to TRBJ1-6; D might be TRBD1 (5 bases). Germline V gene data show CDR1 as MNHNY and CDR2 as SVGAGI (reference sequence). Trimming cost V 8 bases and J 9 bases, with 20 bases left between them. This CDR3 comprises 15 residues.

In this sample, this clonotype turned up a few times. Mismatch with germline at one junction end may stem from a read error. CDR3 in amino acids: CSARTGSSEDQPQHF. The DNA of the CDR3 is TGCAGTGCAAGGACAGGATCTTCGGAGGATCAGCCTCAGCATTTT. The chain is built from TRBV20-1 and TRBJ1-5; 7 bases agree with TRBD1. Germline CDR1 DFQATT, CDR2 SNEGSKA (reference sequence). This CDR3 spans 15 amino acids.

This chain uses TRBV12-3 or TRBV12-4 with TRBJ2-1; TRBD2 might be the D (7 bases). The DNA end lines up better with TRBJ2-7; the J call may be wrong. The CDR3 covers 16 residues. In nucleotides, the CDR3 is TGTGCCAGCAGTTCCTTGGGGGGCGGGAGTTTCAACGAGCAGTACTTC. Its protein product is CASSSLGGGSFNEQYF.

CDR3 DNA sequence: TGTGCCAGCAGCGTAGGCGAAGGCCGCGCCAAAAACATTCAGTACTTC. Residues: CASSVGEGRAKNIQYF. V gene TRBV9 combines with J gene TRBJ2-4; D is undetermined. The CDR3 sequence is 16 residues long. Between the trimmed V and J ends, which lost 0 bases and 1 base, there was a span of 11 bases. Germline CDR1 is SGDLS and CDR2 is YYNGEE.

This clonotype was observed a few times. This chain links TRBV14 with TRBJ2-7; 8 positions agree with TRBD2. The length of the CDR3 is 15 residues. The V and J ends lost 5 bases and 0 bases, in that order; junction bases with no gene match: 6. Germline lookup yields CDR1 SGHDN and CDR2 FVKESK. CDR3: CASSKRGWRSYEQYF. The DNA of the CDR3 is TGTGCCAGCAGCAAGCGGGGGTGGCGCTCCTACGAGCAGTACTTC.

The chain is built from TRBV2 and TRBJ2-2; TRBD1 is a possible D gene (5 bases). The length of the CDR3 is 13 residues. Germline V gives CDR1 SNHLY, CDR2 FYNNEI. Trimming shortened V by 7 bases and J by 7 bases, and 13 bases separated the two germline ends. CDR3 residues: CASNKGWRGELFF. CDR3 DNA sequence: TGTGCCAGCAATAAGGGGTGGCGCGGGGAGCTGTTTTTT.

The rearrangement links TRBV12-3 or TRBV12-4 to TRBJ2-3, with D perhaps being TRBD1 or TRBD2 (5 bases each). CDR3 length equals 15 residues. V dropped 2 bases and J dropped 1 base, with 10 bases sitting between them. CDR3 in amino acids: CASSLSLGGTDTQYF. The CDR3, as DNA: TGTGCCAGCAGTTTATCACTAGGGGGCACAGATACGCAGTATTTT.

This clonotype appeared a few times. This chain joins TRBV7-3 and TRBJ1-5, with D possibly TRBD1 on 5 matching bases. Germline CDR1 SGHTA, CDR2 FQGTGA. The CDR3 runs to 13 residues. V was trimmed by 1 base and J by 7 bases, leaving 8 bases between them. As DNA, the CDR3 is TGTGCCAGCAGCTTAAGGGGGGGGCAGCCCCAGCATTTT. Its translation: CASSLRGGQPQHF.

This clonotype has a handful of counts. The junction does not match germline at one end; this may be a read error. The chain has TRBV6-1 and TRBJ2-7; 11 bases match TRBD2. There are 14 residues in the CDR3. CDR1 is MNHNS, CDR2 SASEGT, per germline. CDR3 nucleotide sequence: TGTGCCAGCACTAGACTAGCGGGATCCTACGAGCAGTATTTC. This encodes CASTRLAGSYEQYF.